This TCR beta chain was documented in a study of blood T cell repertoires in COVID-19. V was pared by 2 bases and J by 6 bases, with 11 bases between. This CDR3 contains 15 residues. Germline CDR1 reads SGHTA; CDR2 reads FQGNSA. The count of this clone is one. Some clones are missing from TCRdb's copy, which holds only in-frame ones; the method was immunoSEQ multiplex PCR. Here the sample spans 260,000 or so clones, approximately 80% being singletons. The TCR originated in a woman between 65 and 79 years old with acute or convalescent COVID-19. The specimen sequenced was peripheral blood. The chain uses TRBV7-2 and TRBJ1-6; D is perhaps TRBD1 (5 bases). The CDR3 reads CASSLLGRPNSPLHF. The CDR3 nucleotides are TGTGCCAGCAGCTTACTGGGGCGGCCTAATTCACCCCTCCACTTT.